This T cell receptor beta chain was sequenced for a study of T cell responses to AZD1222 COVID-19 vaccine. Study conclusions and caveats: Clonal diversity was possibly underestimated, and the donors were mostly white British, with more females. As reported, nearly half of all spike-specific TCRs target variant regions that are unmutated. Only a handful of AZD1222 recipients were seropositive at baseline.

A word on this clone: Its target is not known.

Second doses were pooled across both intervals (about 4 or about 12 weeks). Trimming at V came to 3 bases and at J to 8 bases, leaving 6 bases not matched to a gene. Germline V CDR1 and CDR2: PRHDT, FYEKMQ (reference sequence). This CDR3 has 13 amino acids. The repertoire was sequenced with immunoSEQ multiplex PCR; TCRdb's copy has only in-frame clones and lacks some. Among 150,000 to 250,000 clones listed, under 95% were seen once. The sequence came from an adult who received the AZD1222 COVID-19 vaccine. This rearrangement joins TRBV13 to TRBJ1-2, with 7 bases identical to TRBD1. The sequences come from peripheral blood, collected 28 days after the second AZD1222 dose. The CDR3 DNA sequence: TGTGCCAGCAGCTTTTGGCAGGGGGGAGGCTACACCTTC. Translating it yields CASSFWQGGGYTF.